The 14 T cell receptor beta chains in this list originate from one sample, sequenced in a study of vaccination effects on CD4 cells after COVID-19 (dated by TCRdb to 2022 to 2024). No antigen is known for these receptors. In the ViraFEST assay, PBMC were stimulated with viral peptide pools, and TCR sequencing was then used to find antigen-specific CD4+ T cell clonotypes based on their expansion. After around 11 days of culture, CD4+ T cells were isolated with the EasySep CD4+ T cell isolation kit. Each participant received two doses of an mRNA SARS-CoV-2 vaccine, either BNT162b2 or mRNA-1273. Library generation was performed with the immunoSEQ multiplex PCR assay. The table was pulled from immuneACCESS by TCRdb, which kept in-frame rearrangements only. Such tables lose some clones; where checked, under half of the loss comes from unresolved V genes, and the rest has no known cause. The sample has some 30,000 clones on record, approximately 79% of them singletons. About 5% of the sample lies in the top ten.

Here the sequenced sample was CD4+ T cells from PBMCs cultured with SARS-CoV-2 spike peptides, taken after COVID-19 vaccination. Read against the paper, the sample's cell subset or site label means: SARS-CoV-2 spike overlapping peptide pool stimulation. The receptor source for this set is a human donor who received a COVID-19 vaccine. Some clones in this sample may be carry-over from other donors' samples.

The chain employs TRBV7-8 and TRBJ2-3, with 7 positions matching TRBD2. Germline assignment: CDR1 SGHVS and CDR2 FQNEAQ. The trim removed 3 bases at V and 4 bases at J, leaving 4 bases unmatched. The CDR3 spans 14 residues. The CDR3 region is CASSLRLAADTQYF. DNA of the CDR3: TGTGCCAGCAGCTTGAGACTAGCAGCAGATACGCAGTATTTT.

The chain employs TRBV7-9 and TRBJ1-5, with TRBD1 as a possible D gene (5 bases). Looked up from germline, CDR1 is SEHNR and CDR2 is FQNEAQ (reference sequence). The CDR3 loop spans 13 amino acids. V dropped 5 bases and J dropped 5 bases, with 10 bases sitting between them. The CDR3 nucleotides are TGTGCCAGCAGCCGACAGTATGATCAGCCCCAGCATTTT. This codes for CASSRQYDQPQHF.

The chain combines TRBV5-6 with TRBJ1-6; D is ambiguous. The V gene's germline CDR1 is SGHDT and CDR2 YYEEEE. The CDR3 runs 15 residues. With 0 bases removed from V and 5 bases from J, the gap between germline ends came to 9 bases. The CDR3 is CASSLVPADNSPLHF. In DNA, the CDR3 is TGTGCCAGCAGCTTGGTTCCCGCCGATAATTCACCCCTCCACTTT.

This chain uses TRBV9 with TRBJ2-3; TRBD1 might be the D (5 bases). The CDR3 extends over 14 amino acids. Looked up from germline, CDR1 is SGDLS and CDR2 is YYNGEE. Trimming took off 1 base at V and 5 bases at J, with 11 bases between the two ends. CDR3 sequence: CASSVSRDGDTQYF. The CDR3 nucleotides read TGTGCCAGCAGCGTAAGCAGGGATGGAGATACGCAGTATTTT.

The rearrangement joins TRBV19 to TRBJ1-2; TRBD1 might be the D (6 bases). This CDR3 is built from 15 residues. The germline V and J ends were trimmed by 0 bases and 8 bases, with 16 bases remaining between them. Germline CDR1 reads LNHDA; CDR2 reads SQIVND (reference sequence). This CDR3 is CASSIDPTDRRGYTF. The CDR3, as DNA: TGTGCCAGTAGTATAGACCCTACGGACAGAAGAGGCTACACCTTC.

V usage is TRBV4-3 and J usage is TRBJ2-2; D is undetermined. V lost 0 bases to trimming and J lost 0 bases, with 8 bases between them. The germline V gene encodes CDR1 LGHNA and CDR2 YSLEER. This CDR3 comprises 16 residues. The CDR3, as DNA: TGCGCCAGCAGCCAAGAGGTCTTCGCGAACACCGGGGAGCTGTTTTTT. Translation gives CASSQEVFANTGELFF.

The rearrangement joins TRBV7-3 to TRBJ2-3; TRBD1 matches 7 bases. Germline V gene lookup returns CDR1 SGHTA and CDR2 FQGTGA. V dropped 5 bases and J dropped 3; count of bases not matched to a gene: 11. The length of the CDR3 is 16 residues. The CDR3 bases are TGTGCCAGCAGCCACCGTGAGGGGGCCGGGACAGATACGCAGTATTTT. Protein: CASSHREGAGTDTQYF.

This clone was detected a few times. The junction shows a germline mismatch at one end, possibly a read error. The CDR3 here is CASSITGGSGNTIYF. CDR3 DNA: TGTGCCAGCAGCATAACAGGGGGTTCTGGAAACACCATATATTTT. The J gene is TRBJ1-3, the V gene TRBV7-3, with 8 positions matching TRBD1. This CDR3 comprises 15 residues. Germline V gene sequence: CDR1 SGHTA, CDR2 FQGTGA. The full variable domain, with the rest looked up from reference TRBV7-3 and TRBJ1-3, is GAGVSQTPSNKVTEKGKYVELRCDPISGHTALYWYRQSLGQGPEFLIYFQGTGAADDSGLPNDRFFAVRPEGSVSTLKIQRTERGDSAVYLCASSITGGSGNTIYFGEGSWLTVV.

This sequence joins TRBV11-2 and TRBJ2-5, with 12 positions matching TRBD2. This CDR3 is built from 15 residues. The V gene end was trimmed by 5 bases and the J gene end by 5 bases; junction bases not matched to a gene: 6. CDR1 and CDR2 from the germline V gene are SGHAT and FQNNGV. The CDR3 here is CASSTGLAGHETQYF. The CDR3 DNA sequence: TGTGCCAGCAGCACCGGACTAGCGGGGCATGAGACCCAGTACTTC. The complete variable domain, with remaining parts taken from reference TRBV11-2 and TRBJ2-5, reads EAGVAQSPRYKIIEKRQSVAFWCNPISGHATLYWYQQILGQGPKLLIQFQNNGVVDDSQLPKDRFSAERLKGVDSTLKIQPAKLEDSAVYLCASSTGLAGHETQYFGPGTRLLVL.

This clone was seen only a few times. CDR3 coding DNA: TGTGCCAGCAGTTACGACGGGACAGGGGGTTTCACTGAAGCTTTCTTT. This encodes CASSYDGTGGFTEAFF. This chain connects TRBV6-5 to TRBJ1-1; 11 bases are shared with TRBD1. Trimming took 2 bases from V and 4 from J; bases not matched to a gene: 6. The CDR3 covers 16 residues. Germline V gives CDR1 MNHEY, CDR2 SVGAGI.

CDR3 in DNA: TGTGCCAGCAGCACCCAGACAGGGTTCCAAGAGACCCAGTACTTC. Translation: CASSTQTGFQETQYF. The gene calls are TRBV7-2 and TRBJ2-5; TRBD1 agrees at 7 bases. Germline CDR1 and CDR2: SGHTA and FQGNSA. Losses at the gene ends were 5 bases for V and 1 base for J; bases not matched to a gene: 7. There are 15 residues in the CDR3.

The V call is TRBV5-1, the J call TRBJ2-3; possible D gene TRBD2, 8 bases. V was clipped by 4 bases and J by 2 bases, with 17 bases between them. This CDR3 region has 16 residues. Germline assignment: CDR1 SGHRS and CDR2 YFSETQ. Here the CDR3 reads CASSPSGGTDTDTQYF. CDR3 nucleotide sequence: TGCGCCAGCAGCCCCTCGGGGGGGACAGACACAGATACGCAGTATTTT.

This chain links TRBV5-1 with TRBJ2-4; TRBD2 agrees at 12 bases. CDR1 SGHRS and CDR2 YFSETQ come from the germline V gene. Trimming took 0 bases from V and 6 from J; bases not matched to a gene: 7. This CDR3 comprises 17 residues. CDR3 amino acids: CASSLALAGGAGNIQYF. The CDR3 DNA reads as TGCGCCAGCAGCTTGGCACTAGCGGGGGGCGCGGGAAACATTCAGTACTTC.

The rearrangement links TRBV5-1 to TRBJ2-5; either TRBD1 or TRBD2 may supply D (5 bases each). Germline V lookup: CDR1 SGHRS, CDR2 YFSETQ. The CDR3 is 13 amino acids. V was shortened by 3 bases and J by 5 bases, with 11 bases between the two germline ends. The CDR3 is CASSSGTGETQYF. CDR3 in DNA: TGCGCCAGCAGCTCCGGGACGGGGGAGACCCAGTACTTC.